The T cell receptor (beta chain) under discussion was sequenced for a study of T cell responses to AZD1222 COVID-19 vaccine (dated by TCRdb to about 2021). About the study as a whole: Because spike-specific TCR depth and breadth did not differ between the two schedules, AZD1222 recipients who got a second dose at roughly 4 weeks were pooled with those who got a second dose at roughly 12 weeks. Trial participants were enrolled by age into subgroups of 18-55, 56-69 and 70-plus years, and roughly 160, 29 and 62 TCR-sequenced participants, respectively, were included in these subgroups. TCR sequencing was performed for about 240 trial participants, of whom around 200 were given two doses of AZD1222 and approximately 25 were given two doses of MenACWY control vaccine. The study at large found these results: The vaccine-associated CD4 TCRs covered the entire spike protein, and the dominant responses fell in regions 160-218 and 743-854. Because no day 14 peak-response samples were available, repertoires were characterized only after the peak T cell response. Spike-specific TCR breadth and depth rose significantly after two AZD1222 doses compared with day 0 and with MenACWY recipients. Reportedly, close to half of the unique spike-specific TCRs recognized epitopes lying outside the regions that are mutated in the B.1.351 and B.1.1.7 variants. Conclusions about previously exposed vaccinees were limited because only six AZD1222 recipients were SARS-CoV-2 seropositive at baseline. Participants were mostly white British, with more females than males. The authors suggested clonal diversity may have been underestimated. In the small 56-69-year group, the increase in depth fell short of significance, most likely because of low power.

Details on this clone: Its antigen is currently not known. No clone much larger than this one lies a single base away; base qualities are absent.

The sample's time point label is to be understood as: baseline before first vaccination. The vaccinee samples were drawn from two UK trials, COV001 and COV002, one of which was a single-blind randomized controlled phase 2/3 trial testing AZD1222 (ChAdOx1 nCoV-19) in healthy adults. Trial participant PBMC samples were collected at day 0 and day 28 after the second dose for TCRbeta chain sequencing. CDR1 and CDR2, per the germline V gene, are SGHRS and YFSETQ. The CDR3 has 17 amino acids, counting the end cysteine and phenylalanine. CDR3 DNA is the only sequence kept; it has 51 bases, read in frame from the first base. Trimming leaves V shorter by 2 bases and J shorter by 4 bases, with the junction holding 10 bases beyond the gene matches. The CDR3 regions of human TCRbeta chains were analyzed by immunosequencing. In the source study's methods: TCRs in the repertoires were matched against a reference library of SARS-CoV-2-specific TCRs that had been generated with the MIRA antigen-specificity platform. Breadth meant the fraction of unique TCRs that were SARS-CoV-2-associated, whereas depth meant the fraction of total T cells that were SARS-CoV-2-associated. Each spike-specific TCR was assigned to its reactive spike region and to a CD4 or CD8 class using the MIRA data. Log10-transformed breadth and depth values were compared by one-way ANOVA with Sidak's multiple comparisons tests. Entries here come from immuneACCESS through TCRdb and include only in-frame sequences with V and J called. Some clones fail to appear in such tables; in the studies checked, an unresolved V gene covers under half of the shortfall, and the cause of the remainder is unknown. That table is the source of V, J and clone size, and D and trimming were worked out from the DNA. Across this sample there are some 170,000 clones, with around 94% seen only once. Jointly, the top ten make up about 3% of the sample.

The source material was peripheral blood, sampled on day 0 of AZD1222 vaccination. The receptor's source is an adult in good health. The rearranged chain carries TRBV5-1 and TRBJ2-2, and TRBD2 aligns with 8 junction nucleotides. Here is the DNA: TGCGCCAGCAGCTTTCAGAGCGGGAGTAAGGGCACCGGGGAGCTGTTTTTT. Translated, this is CASSFQSGSKGTGELFF.